This T cell receptor (beta chain) comes out of a study of blood T cell repertoires in COVID-19. The wider study: The samples span acute and convalescent COVID-19 from the United States, Italy and Spain.

Some clones are missing from TCRdb's copy, which holds only in-frame ones; the method was immunoSEQ multiplex PCR. The sample has a few hundred thousand clones; 90% are singletons. This clone has just one count. The CDR3 length is 15 residues. In germline, CDR1 is SGHDT, CDR2 YYEEEE. The V gene lost 1 base and the J gene lost 2 bases, with 12 bases spanning the gap. V and J are TRBV5-6 and TRBJ2-5, with D tentatively TRBD2 (5 bases). The origin of this receptor is a man between 18 and 35 years old who had recovered from COVID-19. Specimen: PBMCs or T cells enriched from blood (not recorded which). The CDR3 nucleotides are TGTGCCAGCAGCTTGAGCCTAGCCAATCAAGAGACCCAGTACTTC. It translates to CASSLSLANQETQYF.